These T cell receptor beta chains were read from a single sample in a study of low-dose radiotherapy and immunotherapy resistance in tumors. TCRdb re-called the reads through MiXCR, storing one row per CDR3 protein. The sample records under 70,000 distinct CDR3 sequences, around 23% being singletons. Source: PBMCs, taken after low-dose radiotherapy plus immunotherapy. Source of these receptors: a male donor with prostate cancer. CDR3s include the opening cysteine and the closing phenylalanine or tryptophan. The order of the fields is CDR3 protein, clone size, D gene, V gene, J gene. The D gene is left open where the match is weak. Rows may omit the clone size; those that give it use once, few, many or a size class.

cdr3_aa: CASTQKGGAFYGYTF
clone_size: many
d_call: NA
v_call: TRBV21-1
j_call: TRBJ1-2

cdr3_aa: CASSPNPGLAGYEQYF
clone_size: many
d_call: TRBD2
v_call: TRBV4-1
j_call: TRBJ2-7

cdr3_aa: CASSLDPAGGGNEQFF
clone_size: many
d_call: TRBD2
v_call: TRBV5-1
j_call: TRBJ2-1

cdr3_aa: CASSSGAENEAFF
clone_size: many
d_call: NA
v_call: TRBV5-1
j_call: TRBJ1-1

cdr3_aa: CSARDPAGGGEKLFF
clone_size: many
d_call: TRBD1
v_call: TRBV20-1
j_call: TRBJ1-4

cdr3_aa: CASSESYSASTDTQYF
clone_size: many
d_call: NA
v_call: TRBV10-2
j_call: TRBJ2-3

cdr3_aa: CASRRDGGNVYEQYF
clone_size: many
d_call: NA
v_call: TRBV6-1
j_call: TRBJ2-7

cdr3_aa: CASTLAGGVNTGELFF
clone_size: many
d_call: TRBD2
v_call: TRBV12-3/TRBV12-4
j_call: TRBJ2-2

cdr3_aa: CAISESRVQYF
clone_size: many
d_call: NA
v_call: TRBV10-3
j_call: TRBJ2-7

cdr3_aa: CASSYGGGALHF
clone_size: many
d_call: NA
v_call: TRBV6-5
j_call: TRBJ1-6

cdr3_aa: CASSLGGRANFYEQYF
clone_size: many
d_call: NA
v_call: TRBV5-5
j_call: TRBJ2-7

cdr3_aa: CSATRLAGVFEQYF
clone_size: many
d_call: TRBD2
v_call: TRBV20-1
j_call: TRBJ2-7

cdr3_aa: CASSMTWELLNTEAFF
clone_size: NA
d_call: NA
v_call: TRBV19
j_call: TRBJ1-1

cdr3_aa: CASSLRTGTYEQYF
clone_size: many
d_call: TRBD1
v_call: TRBV2
j_call: TRBJ2-7

cdr3_aa: CASSFLAGGSTGELFF
clone_size: many
d_call: TRBD2
v_call: TRBV13
j_call: TRBJ2-2

cdr3_aa: CASRGEGATEAFF
clone_size: many
d_call: TRBD1
v_call: TRBV6-6
j_call: TRBJ1-1

cdr3_aa: CSVSGTHYTGELFF
clone_size: many
d_call: NA
v_call: TRBV29-1
j_call: TRBJ2-2

cdr3_aa: CASRSEGGTGAYEQYF
clone_size: many
d_call: TRBD1
v_call: TRBV28
j_call: TRBJ2-7

cdr3_aa: CASKGLASNEQFF
clone_size: many
d_call: TRBD2
v_call: TRBV10-3
j_call: TRBJ2-1

cdr3_aa: CASSLSYLGGSGNTIYF
clone_size: many
d_call: NA
v_call: TRBV28
j_call: TRBJ1-3

cdr3_aa: CASSLLGQYNEQFF
clone_size: many
d_call: TRBD1
v_call: TRBV3-1
j_call: TRBJ2-1

cdr3_aa: CASSLSPGPYEQYF
clone_size: NA
d_call: NA
v_call: TRBV28
j_call: TRBJ2-7

cdr3_aa: CASSSVAAGGVFIFF
clone_size: few
d_call: TRBD1
v_call: TRBV6-2/TRBV6-3
j_call: TRBJ2-1

cdr3_aa: CASSPQGQRYEQYF
clone_size: NA
d_call: NA
v_call: TRBV28
j_call: TRBJ2-7

cdr3_aa: CASSREQGAVAGANVLTF
clone_size: many
d_call: TRBD1
v_call: TRBV3-1
j_call: TRBJ2-6

cdr3_aa: CAWSPPDTNSSPLHF
clone_size: many
d_call: NA
v_call: TRBV30
j_call: TRBJ1-6

cdr3_aa: CASSFSGFSYNEQFF
clone_size: many
d_call: NA
v_call: TRBV7-6
j_call: TRBJ2-1